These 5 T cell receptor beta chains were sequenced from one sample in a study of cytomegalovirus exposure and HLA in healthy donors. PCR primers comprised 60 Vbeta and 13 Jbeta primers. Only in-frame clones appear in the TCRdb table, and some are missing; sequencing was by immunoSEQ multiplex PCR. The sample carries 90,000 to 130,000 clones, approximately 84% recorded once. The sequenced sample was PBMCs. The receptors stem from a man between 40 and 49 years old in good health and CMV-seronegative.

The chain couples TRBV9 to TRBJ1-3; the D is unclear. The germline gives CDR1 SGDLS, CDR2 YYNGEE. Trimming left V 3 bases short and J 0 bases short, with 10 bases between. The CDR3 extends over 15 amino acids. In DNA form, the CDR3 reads TGTGCCAGCAGCGCAGGATCAGTCTCTGGAAACACCATATATTTT. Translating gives CASSAGSVSGNTIYF.

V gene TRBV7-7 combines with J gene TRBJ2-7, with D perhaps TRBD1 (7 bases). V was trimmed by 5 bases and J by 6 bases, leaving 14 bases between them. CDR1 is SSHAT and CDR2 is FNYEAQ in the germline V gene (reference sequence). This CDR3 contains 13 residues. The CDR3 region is CASSAHRGGEQYF. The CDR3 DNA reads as TGTGCCAGCAGCGCCCACAGGGGAGGCGAGCAGTACTTC.

The CDR3 loop reads CASSSGGKSDTQYF. DNA of the CDR3: TGTGCCAGTAGTTCCGGAGGCAAGTCAGATACGCAGTATTTT. This sequence joins TRBV19 and TRBJ2-3, with D maybe TRBD2 (5 bases). Germline-derived CDR1 and CDR2 are LNHDA and SQIVND (reference sequence). Trimming pared 5 bases from V and 4 bases from J, leaving 13 bases between. The CDR3 is made up of 14 amino acids.

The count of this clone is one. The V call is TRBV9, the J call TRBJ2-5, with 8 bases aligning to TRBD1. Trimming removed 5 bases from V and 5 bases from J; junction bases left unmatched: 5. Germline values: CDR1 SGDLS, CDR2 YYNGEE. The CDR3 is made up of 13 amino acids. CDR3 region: CASSKDRVETQYF. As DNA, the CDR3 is TGTGCCAGCAGTAAGGACAGGGTGGAGACCCAGTACTTC.

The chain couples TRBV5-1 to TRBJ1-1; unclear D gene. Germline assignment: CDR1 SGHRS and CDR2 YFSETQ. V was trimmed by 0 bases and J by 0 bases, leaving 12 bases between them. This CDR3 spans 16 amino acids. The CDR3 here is CASSLVIASMNTEAFF. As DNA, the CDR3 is TGCGCCAGCAGCTTGGTCATTGCATCTATGAACACTGAAGCTTTCTTT.